This T cell receptor (beta chain) was found in a study of spatial heterogeneity in lung cancer. General study results and limits: Tracking of tumor mutation counts was seen in expanded intratumoral alpha and beta TCR counts.

This clonotype appeared many times. Its antigen is not known. Described time point: sample taken at primary tumor resection. Donation came from approximately 69 patients with untreated early-stage non-small cell lung cancer. TCRdb passed the 5' RACE reads through MiXCR, listing each CDR3 protein once. The table records some 10,000 distinct CDR3 sequences, about 11% of them present only once. This CDR3 is built from 16 residues. Germline CDR1 and CDR2: MDHEN and SYDVKM. The trim removed 4 bases at V and 4 bases at J, leaving 7 bases unmatched. Sample: lung tumor tissue, taken at surgery. The J gene is TRBJ2-2, the V gene TRBV28; TRBD2 agrees at 9 bases. The receptor's source is a female donor with early-stage non-small cell lung cancer. Written as DNA, the CDR3 is TGTGCCAGCAGTTCCCCGGGACTAGCTTTCACCGGGGAGCTGTTTTTT. Amino acid sequence: CASSSPGLAFTGELFF.